The 22 T cell receptor beta chains below were found in one sample sequenced in a study of blood T cell repertoires in COVID-19. Repertoires were generated with immunoSEQ multiplex PCR, while TCRdb's copy carries only in-frame clones and drops some. Among hundreds of thousands of clones listed, approximately 85% were seen once. Sequenced sample: PBMCs or T cells enriched from blood (not recorded which). The receptors originated from a woman aged 40-49 years with acute COVID-19.

In its sample, this clone was seen a few times. The chain combines TRBV6-5 with TRBJ2-7; weak D call: TRBD2 (5 bases). Germline values: CDR1 MNHEY, CDR2 SVGAGI. This CDR3 contains 12 residues. V was trimmed by 7 bases and J by 4 bases, leaving 11 bases between them. CDR3 sequence (DNA): TGTGCCAGCACGGGCAGAGGGTACGAGCAGTACTTC. It translates to CASTGRGYEQYF.

In regard to this clone: The same CDR3 also results from other DNA sequences found in this sample. V gene TRBV7-9 combines with J gene TRBJ1-6; D is unclear. The ends were cut back, 0 bases at V and 10 bases at J, with 13 bases in the middle. CDR3 length: 15 amino acids. The germline gives CDR1 SEHNR, CDR2 FQNEAQ (reference sequence). The CDR3 DNA reads as TGTGCCAGCAGCTTAGCATTGGGTGAGGGCTCACCCCTCCACTTT. Its protein is CASSLALGEGSPLHF.

The chain is built from TRBV3-1 (or the pseudogene TRBV3-2) and TRBJ2-1, with a weak D call TRBD2 (6 bases). V lost 4 bases and J 10 bases, leaving 11 bases between the germline ends. This CDR3 is built from 12 residues. The germline V gene has CDR1 LGHDT and CDR2 YNNKEL (reference sequence). The CDR3 nucleotides read TGTGCCAGCAGCCTTAGCCGGGAGGAGCAGTTCTTC. Translation gives CASSLSREEQFF.

This chain uses TRBV7-2 with TRBJ1-3; tentatively, D is TRBD1 (6 bases). The germline gives CDR1 SGHTA, CDR2 FQGNSA. Trimming stripped 4 bases from V and 0 bases from J, with 10 bases between. The CDR3 loop spans 15 amino acids. Here the CDR3 reads CASSSETGSGNTIYF. The CDR3, as DNA: TGTGCCAGCAGCTCCGAGACAGGCTCTGGAAACACCATATATTTT.

The chain carries TRBV19 and TRBJ2-7, with D tentatively TRBD1 (7 bases). There are 13 residues in the CDR3. Germline lookup yields CDR1 LNHDA and CDR2 SQIVND (reference sequence). Trimming removed 7 bases at V and 7 bases at J, with 17 bases between. The CDR3 is CASTPSAGGEQYF. As DNA, the CDR3 is TGTGCCAGTACCCCCTCCGCAGGGGGGGAGCAGTACTTC.

J is TRBJ2-1 and V is TRBV11-3, with D perhaps TRBD1 (6 bases). V dropped 5 bases and J dropped 8 bases, with 13 bases sitting between them. The germline V gene encodes CDR1 SGHNT and CDR2 YENEEA. The CDR3 has 13 amino acids. This CDR3 is CASSQIRGDEQFF. The CDR3 nucleotides read TGTGCCAGCAGCCAGATCAGGGGAGATGAGCAGTTCTTC. The whole variable domain, filled in from reference TRBV11-3 and TRBJ2-1, reads EAGVVQSPRYKIIEKKQPVAFWCNPISGHNTLYWYLQNLGQGPELLIRYENEEAVDDSQLPKDRFSAERLKGVDSTLKIQPAELGDSAVYLCASSQIRGDEQFFGPGTRLTVL.

The chain is built from TRBV7-9 and TRBJ2-7; TRBD1 aligns across 10 bases. The CDR3 runs 14 residues. CDR1 is SEHNR and CDR2 is FQNEAQ in the germline V gene (reference sequence). V shed 5 bases and J 4 bases; nucleotides not matched to a gene: 5. The CDR3 sequence is CASSPRDRGYEQYF. DNA for the CDR3: TGTGCCAGCAGCCCCCGGGACAGGGGTTACGAGCAGTACTTC.

This chain joins TRBV7-8 and TRBJ1-1, with D uncertain. Deletions cut 3 bases from V and 0 bases from J, with 11 bases between. CDR1 is SGHVS and CDR2 is FQNEAQ in the germline V gene. The CDR3 covers 15 residues. This CDR3 reads CASSLMPGMNTEAFF. In DNA, the CDR3 is TGTGCCAGCAGCTTGATGCCGGGGATGAACACTGAAGCTTTCTTT.

V is TRBV2 and J is TRBJ2-4, with D perhaps TRBD1 or TRBD2 (7 bases each). Trimming removed 4 bases from V and 5 bases from J, with 12 bases in between. CDR3 length: 14 residues. CDR1 and CDR2 from the germline V gene are SNHLY and FYNNEI. The CDR3 DNA reads TGTGCCAGCAGTGTAGCAGGGGGGGAAAACATTCAGTACTTC. Its protein is CASSVAGGENIQYF.

This chain connects TRBV19 to TRBJ1-2; D is uncertain. In germline, CDR1 is LNHDA, CDR2 SQIVND (reference sequence). This CDR3 has 15 residues. V was shortened by 7 bases and J by 0 bases, with 15 bases between the two germline ends. This chain's CDR3 is CASNKRQSSNYGYTF. CDR3 sequence (DNA): TGTGCCAGTAATAAGAGGCAGTCTTCTAACTATGGCTACACCTTC.

CDR3 protein: CASSGRTGGSYNEQFF. In DNA form, the CDR3 reads TGTGCCAGCAGTGGCCGGACAGGGGGTAGCTACAATGAGCAGTTCTTC. The chain recombines TRBV6-1 with TRBJ2-1, with 10 positions matching TRBD1. CDR3 length: 16 amino acids. Per germline, CDR1 MNHNS and CDR2 SASEGT. Trimming cost V 4 bases and J 3 bases; bases outside gene matches: 6.

This clone was seen repeatedly, ten times or more. CDR3 in amino acids: CASSPSGGDNSPLHF. The CDR3 region has the DNA TGTGCCAGCTCACCTTCGGGGGGTGACAATTCACCCCTCCACTTT. The chain links TRBV18 to TRBJ1-6; a weak D match, TRBD1 (5 bases). Trimming stripped 3 bases from V and 7 bases from J, with 13 bases between. The CDR3 has 15 residues. CDR1 and CDR2 from the germline V gene are KGHSH and LQKENI.

V is TRBV7-9 and J is TRBJ2-1, with a tentative D call TRBD2 (6 bases). The V end lost 8 bases, the J end lost 3 bases, and 14 bases lay between the germline ends. The germline V gene encodes CDR1 SEHNR and CDR2 FQNEAQ (reference sequence). The CDR3 runs 14 residues. CDR3 loop: CASHGGENYNEQFF. CDR3 in DNA: TGTGCCAGCCACGGAGGGGAAAACTACAATGAGCAGTTCTTC.

The chain employs TRBV20-1 and TRBJ1-2; TRBD1 matches at 8 bases. V shed 6 bases and J 11 bases; nucleotides not matched to a gene: 8. Germline values: CDR1 DFQATT, CDR2 SNEGSKA (reference sequence). The CDR3 length is 11 residues. CDR3 DNA: TGCAGTGCGCGGGACAGGAGGTCGTACACCTTC. Translated: CSARDRRSYTF.

The CDR3 coding sequence is TGTGCCAGTAGTATGACGTGGGACAGCTTCGCGGATGAGCAGTTCTTC. As protein: CASSMTWDSFADEQFF. This chain joins TRBV19 and TRBJ2-1; 7 positions match TRBD1. The CDR3 has 16 residues. V lost 3 bases, J lost 8 bases, and 13 bases stayed unmatched. Germline lookup yields CDR1 LNHDA and CDR2 SQIVND (reference sequence).

The chain links TRBV6-1 to TRBJ1-5; TRBD1 is a possible D gene (6 bases). The germline V gene has CDR1 MNHNS and CDR2 SASEGT. The V end was cut by 0 bases, the J end by 7 bases, with 13 bases between. There are 15 residues in the CDR3. The CDR3 region is CASSEARTGRQPQHF. CDR3 DNA: TGTGCCAGCAGTGAAGCCCGCACAGGGAGACAGCCCCAGCATTTT.

The chain is built from TRBV7-9 and TRBJ1-3; D gene unclear. With 4 bases removed from V and 0 bases from J, the gap between germline ends came to 7 bases. The V gene's germline CDR1 is SEHNR and CDR2 FQNEAQ (reference sequence). CDR3 size: 14 residues. This CDR3 reads CASSSSGSGNTIYF. The DNA of the CDR3 is TGTGCCAGCAGCTCATCAGGCTCTGGAAACACCATATATTTT.

This clone showed up just a few times. This chain joins TRBV30 and TRBJ1-1, with D maybe TRBD1 (6 bases). CDR1 GTSNPN and CDR2 SVGIG come from the germline V gene (reference sequence). The CDR3 length is 11 residues. The V and J ends lost 0 bases and 8 bases respectively, with 7 bases between them. CDR3 DNA: TGTGCCTGGAGTGTCACAGGGGAAGCTTTCTTT. Protein: CAWSVTGEAFF.

The chain couples TRBV5-1 to TRBJ1-6; 10 positions agree with TRBD1. Trimming took 4 bases from V and 7 from J; bases not matched to a gene: 5. Germline V CDR1 and CDR2: SGHRS, YFSETQ. CDR3 length equals 15 residues. CDR3 protein: CASSPGDRGNSPLHF. Here the CDR3 DNA reads TGCGCCAGCAGCCCCGGGGACAGGGGAAATTCACCCCTCCACTTT.

The chain links TRBV10-2 to TRBJ1-6, with D unclear. This CDR3 region has 16 residues. Trimming shortened V by 0 bases and J by 0 bases, and 6 bases separated the two germline ends. From germline, CDR1 is WSHSY and CDR2 SAAADI. The CDR3 DNA follows: TGCGCCAGCAGTGAGTCGCGGAGCTCCTATAATTCACCCCTCCACTTT. It specifies CASSESRSSYNSPLHF.

As regards this clone: The same CDR3 can be traced to other DNA sequences in this sample. The CDR3 coding sequence is TGTGCCTGGAGCGATTTGACAGGGAGCTCCTATAATTCACCCCTCCACTTT. This gives the protein CAWSDLTGSSYNSPLHF. V usage is TRBV30 and J usage is TRBJ1-6; 7 nucleotides match TRBD1. This CDR3 contains 17 residues. With V trimmed by 3 bases and J by 0 bases, 8 bases remained unmatched. Germline values: CDR1 GTSNPN, CDR2 SVGIG (reference sequence).

This chain connects TRBV5-1 to TRBJ2-7; 9 nucleotides agree with TRBD1. The length of the CDR3 is 15 residues. Looked up from germline, CDR1 is SGHRS and CDR2 is YFSETQ. Trimming removed 4 bases from V and 6 bases from J; junction bases left unmatched: 11. The CDR3 loop reads CASSRAGTGPPEQYF. CDR3 coding DNA: TGCGCCAGCAGCCGAGCCGGGACAGGGCCTCCCGAGCAGTACTTC.